A single sample is the source of the 14 T cell receptor beta chains below, sequenced in a study of T cells in localized non-small cell lung cancer. Clones were read by immunoSEQ multiplex PCR, and TCRdb kept only the in-frame ones, dropping some. Of under 40,000 clones listed, approximately 84% are singletons. Here the sequenced sample was peripheral blood, taken before any cancer treatment. Receptor source: a male donor older than 55 with stage III lung adenocarcinoma.

The V and J genes are TRBV30 and TRBJ1-5, with D unresolved. From germline, CDR1 is GTSNPN and CDR2 SVGIG (reference sequence). The CDR3 is 14 amino acids. The ends were cut back, 1 base at V and 6 bases at J, with 13 bases in the middle. Here the CDR3 reads CAWSGVKGSQPQHF. The CDR3 bases are TGTGCCTGGAGTGGGGTCAAGGGAAGTCAGCCCCAGCATTTT.

The chain joins TRBV7-8 to TRBJ2-3, with D tentatively TRBD2 (6 bases). Trimming removed 3 bases from V and 7 bases from J, with 14 bases in between. This CDR3 has 14 residues. Germline V CDR1 and CDR2: SGHVS, FQNEAQ. This chain's CDR3 is CASSLATAGYTQYF. Here the CDR3 DNA reads TGTGCCAGCAGCTTGGCAACAGCGGGTTATACGCAGTATTTT.

A word on this clone: Different DNA sequences within this sample yield the same CDR3. The chain links TRBV29-1 to TRBJ2-1, with D uncertain. The CDR3 runs 10 residues. The V end lost 6 bases, the J end lost 7 bases, and 7 bases lay between the germline ends. Looked up from germline, CDR1 is SQVTM and CDR2 is ANQGSEA. The CDR3 here is CSVGLNEQFF. CDR3 DNA sequence: TGCAGCGTAGGATTAAATGAGCAGTTCTTC.

V gene TRBV6-1 combines with J gene TRBJ2-7, with TRBD1 identical over 7 bases. V was pared by 4 bases and J by 3 bases, with 9 bases of the junction left unmatched. The CDR3 is 15 amino acids. Germline V gene data show CDR1 as MNHNS and CDR2 as SASEGT. Here the CDR3 DNA reads TGTGCCAGCAGTGGTCCCGGGACAGTCATCTACGAGCAGTACTTC. Its translation: CASSGPGTVIYEQYF.

The V call is TRBV4-1, the J call TRBJ1-2; possibly TRBD1 for D (6 bases). V was shortened by 1 base and J by 4 bases, with 16 bases between the two germline ends. Germline CDR1 MGHRA, CDR2 YSYEKL. This CDR3 has 16 residues. CDR3 nucleotides: TGCGCCAGCAGCCAAGTTGCGGGGGCGCCGGGCTATGGCTACACCTTC. Residues: CASSQVAGAPGYGYTF.

The V gene is TRBV6-6, the J gene TRBJ2-7; possibly TRBD1 for D (6 bases). The CDR3 is 14 residues long. CDR1 is MNHNY and CDR2 is SVGAGI in the germline V gene (reference sequence). Between the trimmed V and J ends, which lost 6 bases and 3 bases, there was a span of 15 bases. Here the CDR3 DNA reads TGTGCCAGCAGCAAACAGGGTGAGCGCTACGAGCAGTACTTC. Its protein is CASSKQGERYEQYF.

This clone appeared a single time. The J gene is TRBJ1-1, the V gene TRBV6-5, with TRBD1 matching 7 bases. This CDR3 region has 13 residues. The germline V gene has CDR1 MNHEY and CDR2 SVGAGI. The junction had 6 bases not matched to a gene; V was cut back by 10 bases and J by 1 base. CDR3 in amino acids: CATRQGPNTEAFF. CDR3 in DNA: TGTGCCACGCGACAGGGTCCGAACACTGAAGCTTTCTTT.

The chain has TRBV27 and TRBJ1-5; perhaps TRBD1 as D (5 bases). The CDR3 runs to 13 residues. Germline V CDR1 and CDR2: MNHEY, SMNVEV (reference sequence). Trimming removed 10 bases at V and 8 bases at J, with 18 bases between. CDR3 nucleotides: TGTGCCACAGGGATCTCAGATAAGAAGCCCCAGCATTTT. Residues: CATGISDKKPQHF.

The chain joins TRBV28 to TRBJ2-3, with 9 positions matching TRBD1. Germline values: CDR1 MDHEN, CDR2 SYDVKM. J lost 2 bases, V lost 5 bases, and 2 bases had no gene match. This CDR3 has 14 residues. The chain's CDR3 is CASSQQGATDTQYF. CDR3 in DNA: TGTGCCAGCAGTCAACAGGGGGCCACAGATACGCAGTATTTT. The whole variable domain, remainder taken from reference TRBV28 and TRBJ2-3, is DVKVTQSSRYLVKRTGEKVFLECVQDMDHENMFWYRQDPGLGLRLIYFSYDVKMKEKGDIPEGYSVSREKKERFSLILESASTNQTSMYLCASSQQGATDTQYFGPGTRLTVL.

The gene calls are TRBV19 and TRBJ1-5; TRBD1 aligns across 7 bases. The CDR3 is made up of 15 amino acids. Trimming removed 4 bases from V and 0 bases from J; junction bases left unmatched: 3. CDR1 is LNHDA and CDR2 is SQIVND in the germline V gene (reference sequence). The CDR3 sequence is CASSRQGFSNQPQHF. The CDR3 region has the DNA TGTGCCAGTAGTAGACAGGGCTTTAGCAATCAGCCCCAGCATTTT. The complete variable domain, with remaining parts taken from reference TRBV19 and TRBJ1-5, reads DGGITQSPKYLFRKEGQNVTLSCEQNLNHDAMYWYRQDPGQGLRLIYYSQIVNDFQKGDIAEGYSVSREKKESFPLTVTSAQKNPTAFYLCASSRQGFSNQPQHFGDGTRLSIL.

This clone was detected only once. J is TRBJ2-3 and V is TRBV27, with D possibly matching TRBD1 (5 bases). The germline V gene encodes CDR1 MNHEY and CDR2 SMNVEV (reference sequence). CDR3 length equals 14 residues. The germline V and J ends were trimmed by 3 bases and 1 base, with 8 bases remaining between them. In DNA, the CDR3 is TGTGCCAGCAGTTTGGGGCCTCGCACAGATACGCAGTATTTT. This translates into CASSLGPRTDTQYF.

V usage is TRBV30 and J usage is TRBJ2-7, with 12 bases identical to TRBD2. Trimming cost V 0 bases and J 2 bases; bases outside gene matches: 5. Germline V lookup: CDR1 GTSNPN, CDR2 SVGIG (reference sequence). The CDR3 length is 16 residues. CDR3 residues: CAWSVRTSGIPYEQYF. The CDR3 DNA sequence: TGTGCCTGGAGTGTAAGGACTAGCGGGATTCCCTACGAGCAGTACTTC.

The chain couples TRBV29-1 to TRBJ2-2; TRBD1 agrees at 8 bases. The junction had 13 bases not matched to a gene; V was cut back by 7 bases and J by 3 bases. CDR1 SQVTM and CDR2 ANQGSEA come from the germline V gene. This CDR3 spans 16 amino acids. CDR3 nucleotide sequence: TGCAGCGCCGGACCGGAAGGACAGGGTCACACCGGGGAGCTGTTTTTT. Its translation: CSAGPEGQGHTGELFF.

The V and J genes are TRBV7-9 and TRBJ2-1; D is perhaps TRBD1 (6 bases). In germline, CDR1 is SEHNR, CDR2 FQNEAQ (reference sequence). V lost 1 base to trimming and J lost 8 bases, with 18 bases between them. The CDR3 covers 16 residues. The CDR3 reads CASSLGPTGGSDEQFF. The CDR3 DNA follows: TGTGCCAGCAGCTTAGGGCCGACAGGAGGTTCGGATGAGCAGTTCTTC. The entire variable domain, with the rest obtained from reference TRBV7-9 and TRBJ2-1, is as follows: DTGVSQNPRHKITKRGQNVTFRCDPISEHNRLYWYRQTLGQGPEFLTYFQNEAQLEKSRLLSDRFSAERPKGSFSTLEIQRTEQGDSAMYLCASSLGPTGGSDEQFFGPGTRLTVL.